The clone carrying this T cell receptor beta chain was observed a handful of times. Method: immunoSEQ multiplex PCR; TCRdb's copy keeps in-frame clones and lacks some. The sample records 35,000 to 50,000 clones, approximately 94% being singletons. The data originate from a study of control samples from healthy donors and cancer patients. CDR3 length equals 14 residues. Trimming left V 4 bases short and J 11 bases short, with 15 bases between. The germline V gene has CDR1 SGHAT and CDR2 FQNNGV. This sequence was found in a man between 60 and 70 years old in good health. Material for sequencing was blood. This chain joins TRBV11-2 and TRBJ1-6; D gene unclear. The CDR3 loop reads CASSSASASTPLHF. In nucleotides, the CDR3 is TGTGCCAGCAGCTCCGCCTCCGCCTCGACACCCCTCCACTTT.